This T cell receptor beta chain was captured by sequencing in a study of T cell repertoires in cytomegalovirus infection. Study-wide background: It was the public TCR beta signatures that indicated both CMV infection and matching HLA type.

Overall study findings and caveats: The ex vivo response showed dominance by HLA-C-restricted CMV-specific TCR beta clonotypes.

V dropped 8 bases and J dropped 8 bases, with 12 bases sitting between them. Germline CDR1 reads MGHDK; CDR2 reads SYGVNS. The CDR3 spans 11 residues. Each CDR3 protein is one row after TCRdb ran MiXCR on the reads. The table records about 830,000 distinct CDR3 sequences, 30% to 35% of them present only once. As for this clonotype: Its antigen is undetermined.

The receptor's source is a human donor in good health (CMV status not recorded). Some clones in this sample may be carry-over from other donors' samples. This chain connects TRBV25-1 to TRBJ1-2; D is uncertain. Sequenced material: cultured CD8+ T cells from PBMCs, taken from culture after CMV antigen stimulation. The CDR3 nucleotides are TGTGCCAGCCTATTGGGTTCAGGCTACACCTTC. Translating gives CASLLGSGYTF.